These 10 T cell receptor beta chains were sequenced from one sample in a study of blood T cell repertoires in COVID-19. Sequenced by immunoSEQ multiplex PCR; TCRdb stores in-frame clones only, minus some. The sample lists 150,000 to 200,000 clones, almost 80% occurring once. The sequenced sample was PBMCs or T cells enriched from blood (not recorded which). All receptors derive from a woman aged 50 to 60 who had recovered from COVID-19.

The V gene is TRBV10-3, the J gene TRBJ1-6; 7 bases line up with TRBD1. Germline-derived CDR1 and CDR2 are ENHRY and SYGVKD. Trimming at V came to 0 bases and at J to 9 bases, leaving 5 bases not matched to a gene. This CDR3 spans 15 amino acids. For the CDR3, the DNA is TGTGCCATCAGTGAGTCTACAGGGGCACGTTCACCCCTCCACTTT. It encodes CAISESTGARSPLHF.

The genes are TRBV7-9 and TRBJ2-5; the D gene is possibly TRBD2 (5 bases). This CDR3 has 17 amino acids. The V gene's germline CDR1 is SEHNR and CDR2 FQNEAQ (reference sequence). Trimming took 1 base from V and 1 from J, leaving 16 bases between them. CDR3 DNA: TGTGCCAGCAGCTTAGGAGGGCTGGGAGCCCCCCAAGAGACCCAGTACTTC. This sequence encodes CASSLGGLGAPQETQYF.

V and J are TRBV6-5 and TRBJ2-1; tentative D call: TRBD1 (6 bases). CDR1 MNHEY and CDR2 SVGAGI come from the germline V gene. The length of the CDR3 is 12 residues. V lost 7 bases and J 11 bases, leaving 15 bases between the germline ends. The CDR3, as DNA: TGTGCCAGCACCCCTGGGGGCGGACAGCAGTTCTTC. Protein: CASTPGGGQQFF.

V is TRBV5-6 and J is TRBJ1-4; D is unclear. The CDR3 covers 14 residues. With 2 bases removed from V and 0 bases from J, the gap between germline ends came to 5 bases. Germline V gives CDR1 SGHDT, CDR2 YYEEEE. Written as DNA, the CDR3 is TGTGCCAGCAGCTTTGTAGCAACTAATGAAAAACTGTTTTTT. As protein: CASSFVATNEKLFF.

This clone showed up just once. V gene TRBV2 combines with J gene TRBJ2-1; 9 bases agree with TRBD2. CDR3 length: 16 residues. J gave up 0 bases and V 5 bases, and 5 bases lay outside the gene matches. Germline lookup yields CDR1 SNHLY and CDR2 FYNNEI. CDR3 coding DNA: TGTGCCAGCAGTCCGACTAGCGGTAACTCCTACAATGAGCAGTTCTTC. Translated: CASSPTSGNSYNEQFF.

The chain carries TRBV12-5 and TRBJ2-7, with TRBD2 matching 7 bases. Looked up from germline, CDR1 is LGHNT and CDR2 is FRNRAP. This CDR3 spans 13 amino acids. With V trimmed by 7 bases and J by 3 bases, 6 bases remained unmatched. The CDR3 is CASEAGDHYEQYF. CDR3 in DNA: TGTGCTAGTGAGGCGGGAGACCACTACGAGCAGTACTTC.

In nucleotides, the CDR3 is TGTGCCAGCCAGGGACTAGCGAACACCGGGGAGCTGTTTTTT. Translated, it gives CASQGLANTGELFF. The genes are TRBV2 and TRBJ2-2; TRBD2 aligns across 8 bases. V gave up 8 bases and J gave up 0 bases; unmatched junction bases: 2. The CDR3 spans 14 residues. Germline V gene data show CDR1 as SNHLY and CDR2 as FYNNEI.

This clone was counted only a few times. Mismatch with germline at one junction end may stem from a read error. This rearrangement joins TRBV6-6 to TRBJ1-1, with 7 positions matching TRBD1. This CDR3 region has 14 residues. Germline values: CDR1 MNHNY, CDR2 SVGAGI (reference sequence). Here the CDR3 reads CASSLTDRNSEAFF. The CDR3 region has the DNA TGTGCCAGCAGTTTGACGGACAGGAACTCTGAAGCTTTCTTT.

The chain uses TRBV4-1 and TRBJ2-1, with 7 nucleotides matching TRBD2. The CDR3 has 16 amino acids. Per germline, CDR1 MGHRA and CDR2 YSYEKL. V gave up 0 bases and J gave up 8 bases; unmatched junction bases: 10. The CDR3 nucleotides read TGCGCCAGCAGCCAAGATCGGCCGGGAGGCCTGCATGAGCAGTTCTTC. Encoded protein: CASSQDRPGGLHEQFF.

This chain joins TRBV6-6 and TRBJ2-1, with D tentatively TRBD1 (6 bases). V lost 10 bases to trimming and J lost 3 bases, with 13 bases between them. Germline-derived CDR1 and CDR2 are MNHNY and SVGAGI (reference sequence). The CDR3 runs 13 residues. The CDR3 protein is CATREGDYNEQFF. As DNA, the CDR3 is TGTGCCACCCGTGAGGGGGACTACAATGAGCAGTTCTTC.